This TCR beta chain emerged from a study of CD8 T cells in ankylosing spondylitis. In this sample, this clonotype turned up many times. Libraries for TCR beta were made by quantitative 5'-RACE with molecular barcodes. TCRdb reanalysed the 5' RACE reads using MiXCR and keeps one entry per CDR3 protein. This table holds some 250,000 distinct CDR3 sequences, 24% found once. Per germline, CDR1 SNHLY and CDR2 FYNNEI. The CDR3 is 12 residues long. The V end lost 6 bases, the J end lost 4 bases, and 10 bases lay between the germline ends. The chain recombines TRBV2 with TRBJ2-7, with D possibly being TRBD2 (6 bases). The sequence derives from a male donor with ankylosing spondylitis or in good health (not recorded which). The sequencing sample was made of blood, either unsorted or a sorted T cell fraction (not recorded which). CDR3: CASRGGGYEQYF. CDR3 sequence (DNA): TGTGCCAGCAGAGGAGGAGGGTACGAGCAGTACTTC. The entire variable domain, with the rest obtained from reference TRBV2 and TRBJ2-7, is as follows: EPEVTQTPSHQVTQMGQEVILRCVPISNHLYFYWYRQILGQKVEFLVSFYNNEISEKSEIFDDQFSVERPDGSNFTLKIRSTKLEDSAMYFCASRGGGYEQYFGPGTRLTVT.